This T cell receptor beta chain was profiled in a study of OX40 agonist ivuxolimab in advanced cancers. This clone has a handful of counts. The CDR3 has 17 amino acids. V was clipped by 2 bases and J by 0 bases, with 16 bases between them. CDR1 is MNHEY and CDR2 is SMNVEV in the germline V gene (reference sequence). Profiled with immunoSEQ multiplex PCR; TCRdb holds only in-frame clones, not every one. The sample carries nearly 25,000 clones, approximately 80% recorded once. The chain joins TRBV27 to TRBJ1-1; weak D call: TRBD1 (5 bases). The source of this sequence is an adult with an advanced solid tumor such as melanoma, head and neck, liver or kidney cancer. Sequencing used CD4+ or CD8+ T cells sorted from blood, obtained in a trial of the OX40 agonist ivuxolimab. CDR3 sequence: CASSLIRIGGMNTEAFF. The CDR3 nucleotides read TGTGCCAGCAGTTTAATTAGGATCGGGGGGATGAACACTGAAGCTTTCTTT.